This TCR beta chain was sequenced during a study of cytomegalovirus exposure and HLA in healthy donors. Amplification used 60 Vbeta primers and 13 Jbeta primers. Method: immunoSEQ multiplex PCR; TCRdb's copy keeps in-frame clones and lacks some. The sample has under 150,000 clones, 70% to 80% seen once. The length of the CDR3 is 18 residues. Trimming removed 7 bases from V and 2 bases from J; junction bases left unmatched: 12. Germline loops: CDR1 SNHLY, CDR2 FYNNEI. The genes are TRBV2 and TRBJ2-6; 9 positions agree with TRBD1. The sequenced sample was PBMCs. The sequence derives from a middle-aged woman in good health and CMV-seropositive. CDR3 nucleotides: TGTGCCAGCAATTCGGACAGGGGAGGCCTTCCTGGGGCCAACGTCCTGACTTTC. This encodes CASNSDRGGLPGANVLTF.